These 28 T cell receptor beta chains were sequenced from one sample in a study of human T cells and chemical hapten exposure (dated by TCRdb to the early 2020s). Libraries were built with RACE. Sequencing used a NextSeq 500. The public reads were reanalyzed by TCRdb: fastp trimming at Q25, MiXCR alignment, in-frame beta chains only. Identical CDR3 protein sequences are pooled into one entry, listed with their most common genes and DNA. This sample gives 50,000 to 65,000 distinct CDR3 sequences in total; over 9% of them show up just once. The ten largest clonotypes hold 3% to 4.5% of the sample. This specimen's time point label, per the study, means: pre-sensitization, week 0. The treatment or condition label for this specimen denotes: therapeutic diphenylcyclopropenone sensitization with weekly scalp DPC. This specimen consisted of whole blood, obtained in connection with sensitization to the hapten diphenylcyclopropenone (DPC). All receptors derive from a woman between 40 and 50 years old with alopecia areata. Some clones in this sample may be carry-over from other donors' samples.

This clonotype was observed a few times. V is TRBV4-2 and J is TRBJ1-2, with 7 positions matching TRBD1. The CDR3 is 14 amino acids. The germline gives CDR1 LGHNA, CDR2 YNFKEQ. J was trimmed by 0 bases and V by 4 bases; bases with no gene match: 2. This chain's CDR3 is CASSRDRANYGYTF. The CDR3 nucleotides are TGTGCCAGCAGCCGAGACAGGGCTAACTATGGCTACACCTTC.

This clonotype was recorded a few times. This rearrangement joins TRBV9 to TRBJ1-4, with D perhaps TRBD1 (5 bases). V shed 0 bases and J shed 1 base, with 7 bases lying between them. The CDR3 covers 15 residues. Per the germline V gene, CDR1 is SGDLS and CDR2 is YYNGEE. CDR3 DNA: TGTGCCAGCAGCGTAGGTCAGGGAACTAATGAAAAACTGTTTTTT. It encodes CASSVGQGTNEKLFF.

This clonotype was detected many times. This chain uses TRBV5-4 with TRBJ1-2; D is unresolved. Germline CDR1 is SGHNT and CDR2 is YYREEE (reference sequence). V was cut by 2 bases and J by 3 bases, with 11 bases left in between. The CDR3 runs 14 residues. CDR3 bases: TGTGCCAGCAGCTTACCCCTCGGAGACTATGGCTACACCTTC. Translating gives CASSLPLGDYGYTF.

This clonotype was observed at least ten times. J is TRBJ1-2 and V is TRBV18; D is unresolved. Trimming took 3 bases from V and 1 from J, leaving 6 bases between them. The CDR3 has 13 residues. CDR1 and CDR2 (germline): KGHSH, LQKENI. CDR3 loop: CASSPDVNYGYTF. CDR3 nucleotide sequence: TGTGCCAGCTCACCTGATGTTAACTATGGCTACACCTTC.

This clonotype came up many times. V and J are TRBV5-1 and TRBJ2-3; 10 bases match TRBD2. The germline V gene encodes CDR1 SGHRS and CDR2 YFSETQ. After removal of 1 base from V and 4 bases from J, the junction contained 9 bases not matched to a gene. The CDR3 has 17 amino acids. The CDR3 loop reads CASSLWSSGSVADTQYF. Written as DNA, the CDR3 is TGCGCCAGCAGCTTGTGGTCTAGCGGGAGTGTCGCAGATACGCAGTATTTT.

This clonotype has a handful of counts. One end of the junction varies from germline; a read error may be responsible. The rearrangement uses TRBV12-3 or TRBV12-4 and TRBJ2-4; maybe TRBD1 (6 bases). This CDR3 spans 14 amino acids. The CDR3 loop reads CVSSLYRTENIQYF. The CDR3 DNA is TGTGTCAGCAGTTTATATCGGACAGAAAACATTCAGTACTTC.

The chain combines TRBV29-1 with TRBJ2-1; D gene unclear. Trimming removed 8 bases at V and 4 bases at J, with 15 bases between. Germline assignment: CDR1 SQVTM and CDR2 ANQGSEA. The CDR3 runs to 13 residues. DNA for the CDR3: TGCAGCCTGCGTGACGGGCTATACAATGAGCAGTTCTTC. This codes for CSLRDGLYNEQFF.

This clonotype appeared a few times. The V and J genes are TRBV7-9 and TRBJ2-3, with a possible D match to TRBD2 (5 bases). Trimming took off 0 bases at V and 4 bases at J, with 11 bases between the two ends. The CDR3 spans 15 residues. The germline CDR1 and CDR2 sequences are SEHNR and FQNEAQ (reference sequence). This chain's CDR3 is CASSLAGASADTQYF. The CDR3 DNA reads as TGTGCCAGCAGCTTAGCGGGAGCCTCCGCAGATACGCAGTATTTT.

This chain uses TRBV4-2 with TRBJ2-2, with 10 positions matching TRBD2. CDR3 length: 15 residues. The ends lost 2 bases at V and 5 bases at J; junction bases unmatched: 2. From germline, CDR1 is LGHNA and CDR2 YNFKEQ. CDR3 DNA sequence: TGTGCCAGCAGCCAACTTAGCGGGGGGACCGGGGAGCTGTTTTTT. Amino acids: CASSQLSGGTGELFF.

This clonotype turned up a few times. This rearrangement joins TRBV7-7 to TRBJ2-3; TRBD2 agrees at 7 bases. From germline, CDR1 is SSHAT and CDR2 FNYEAQ (reference sequence). The CDR3 is 15 amino acids. Trimming removed 1 base from V and 3 bases from J; junction bases left unmatched: 4. CDR3 loop: CASSLGASGTDTQYF. The CDR3, as DNA: TGTGCCAGCAGCTTAGGGGCTAGCGGAACAGATACGCAGTATTTT.

The V and J genes are TRBV5-4 and TRBJ1-2, with TRBD1 identical over 7 bases. The trim removed 0 bases at V and 3 bases at J, leaving 2 bases unmatched. The length of the CDR3 is 14 residues. CDR1 SGHNT and CDR2 YYREEE come from the germline V gene (reference sequence). This chain's CDR3 is CASSLAGQDYGYTF. CDR3 bases: TGTGCCAGCAGCTTGGCCGGACAGGACTATGGCTACACCTTC.

The V call is TRBV20-1, the J call TRBJ1-1, with D hard to call. CDR1 and CDR2 from the germline V gene are DFQATT and SNEGSKA (reference sequence). The ends were cut back, 3 bases at V and 4 bases at J, with 15 bases in the middle. The CDR3 length is 14 residues. CDR3 bases: TGCAGTGCTAGCAAGGGTACCCTACGCACTGAAGCTTTCTTT. Translation: CSASKGTLRTEAFF.

The rearrangement uses TRBV4-3 and TRBJ2-2, with 7 nucleotides matching TRBD1. This CDR3 contains 17 residues. CDR1 LGHNA and CDR2 YSLEER come from the germline V gene. V was clipped by 3 bases and J by 4 bases; unmatched bases: 11. In DNA form, the CDR3 reads TGCGCCAGCAGCCATGTACCCGGGACAGTAGCCACCGGGGAGCTGTTTTTT. This sequence encodes CASSHVPGTVATGELFF.

This clonotype was observed at least ten times. An end of the junction differs from the germline gene, which may be a read error. The chain is built from TRBV10-3 and TRBJ2-7; TRBD2 matches 7 bases. This CDR3 has 13 residues. Germline lookup yields CDR1 ENHRY and CDR2 SYGVKD. The CDR3 sequence: CAIMGGSSYEQYF. The CDR3 DNA sequence: TGTGCCATCATGGGCGGGAGCTCCTACGAACAGTACTTC.

In this sample, this clonotype turned up a few times. The V and J genes are TRBV9 and TRBJ2-5; 9 bases map to TRBD2. This CDR3 region has 15 residues. Trimming removed 3 bases from V and 5 bases from J; junction bases left unmatched: 8. The germline V gene encodes CDR1 SGDLS and CDR2 YYNGEE. The CDR3 is CASSALAGVQETQYF. CDR3 DNA: TGTGCCAGCAGCGCTTTAGCGGGGGTGCAGGAGACCCAGTACTTC.

This clonotype was recorded at least ten times. The chain joins TRBV19 to TRBJ1-5; tentatively, D is TRBD1 (5 bases). Trimming removed 3 bases at V and 5 bases at J, with 8 bases between. The CDR3 runs to 13 residues. Germline V gene data show CDR1 as LNHDA and CDR2 as SQIVND (reference sequence). For the CDR3, the DNA is TGTGCCAGTAGTATTCAAGGGGATCAGCCCCAGCATTTT. Encoded protein: CASSIQGDQPQHF.

This chain links TRBV7-6 with TRBJ1-1; D is perhaps TRBD1 (6 bases). The CDR3 contains 15 residues. Trimming stripped 5 bases from V and 10 bases from J, with 23 bases between. Germline V CDR1 and CDR2: SGHVS, FNYEAQ. CDR3 sequence reads: CASSPTGHRGSGAFF. CDR3 DNA: TGTGCCAGCAGCCCGACGGGACACCGCGGCTCGGGAGCTTTCTTT.

There are many counts of this clonotype. The chain recombines TRBV18 with TRBJ1-1, with TRBD1 matching over 10 bases. The CDR3 contains 15 residues. V gave up 4 bases and J gave up 2 bases; unmatched junction bases: 4. The germline V gene encodes CDR1 KGHSH and CDR2 LQKENI. The CDR3 is CASSRGQGENTEAFF. CDR3 coding DNA: TGTGCCAGCTCACGAGGACAGGGGGAAAACACTGAAGCTTTCTTT.

This sequence joins TRBV29-1 and TRBJ1-1; unclear D gene. Trimming removed 4 bases at V and 3 bases at J, with 12 bases between. Germline-derived CDR1 and CDR2 are SQVTM and ANQGSEA. This CDR3 spans 13 amino acids. CDR3 in DNA: TGCAGCGTTGTAGCTCACCTTCACACTGAAGCTTTCTTT. This sequence encodes CSVVAHLHTEAFF.

The chain recombines TRBV18 with TRBJ1-2, with D possibly being TRBD1 (5 bases). CDR1 and CDR2 (germline): KGHSH, LQKENI. The CDR3 length is 14 residues. The V end lost 3 bases, the J end lost 7 bases, and 15 bases lay between the germline ends. This chain's CDR3 is CASSPTPQGFGYTF. The CDR3 nucleotides are TGTGCCAGCTCACCGACACCCCAGGGATTTGGCTACACCTTC.

In this sample, this clonotype turned up many times. The J gene is TRBJ2-3, the V gene TRBV9; a possible D gene is TRBD2 (7 bases). CDR3 length equals 15 residues. Germline assignment: CDR1 SGDLS and CDR2 YYNGEE. V lost 6 bases and J 6 bases, leaving 20 bases between the germline ends. CDR3 sequence reads: CASKPSGLRGDTQYF. The CDR3 DNA reads TGTGCCAGCAAGCCTAGCGGTCTGAGGGGGGATACGCAGTATTTT.

Only a few counts were recorded for this clonotype. This chain connects TRBV11-2 to TRBJ1-4; 8 nucleotides align to TRBD1. CDR3 length equals 14 residues. Germline V gives CDR1 SGHAT, CDR2 FQNNGV. Losses at the gene ends were 3 bases for V and 8 bases for J; bases not matched to a gene: 5. CDR3 sequence reads: CASSLGTGTEKLFF. CDR3 nucleotides: TGTGCCAGCAGCTTGGGGACAGGTACCGAAAAACTGTTTTTT.

This chain joins TRBV3-1 and TRBJ2-6, with D uncertain. CDR1 is LGHDT, CDR2 YNNKEL, per germline (reference sequence). The CDR3 is 13 amino acids. The V gene lost 4 bases and the J gene lost 4 bases, with 5 bases spanning the gap. The CDR3 region is CASSLQGANVLTF. The CDR3 bases are TGTGCCAGCAGCCTCCAGGGGGCCAACGTCCTGACTTTC.

There are a few counts of this clonotype. V is TRBV14 and J is TRBJ2-2; D remains ambiguous. Germline V gene data show CDR1 as SGHDN and CDR2 as FVKESK. Trimming took 0 bases from V and 1 from J, leaving 6 bases between them. The CDR3 is 15 amino acids. The CDR3 region is CASSQELVNTGELFF. In DNA, the CDR3 is TGTGCCAGCAGCCAAGAGCTCGTGAACACCGGGGAGCTGTTTTTT.

V is TRBV6-2 or TRBV6-3 and J is TRBJ2-5, with TRBD2 identical over 8 bases. The CDR3 totals 17 residues. Per the germline V gene, CDR1 is MNHEY and CDR2 is SVGEGT. V trimming: 0 bases; J trimming: 1 base; junction bases outside the gene matches: 7. The CDR3 DNA follows: TGTGCCAGCAGTTACTCGAGTAGCGGGGCGATCCAAGAGACCCAGTACTTC. Encoded protein: CASSYSSSGAIQETQYF.

This clonotype was picked up a small number of times. Here the CDR3 reads CASSPGQMNTDTQYF. CDR3 sequence (DNA): TGTGCCAGCTCCCCCGGACAGATGAACACAGATACGCAGTATTTT. V gene TRBV18 combines with J gene TRBJ2-3, with a weak D call TRBD1 (6 bases). The CDR3 is 15 amino acids. Germline values: CDR1 KGHSH, CDR2 LQKENI. Trimming took off 6 bases at V and 2 bases at J, with 15 bases between the two ends.

This chain connects TRBV20-1 to TRBJ2-1; D ambiguous. Looked up from germline, CDR1 is DFQATT and CDR2 is SNEGSKA (reference sequence). This CDR3 is 13 amino acids long. V was pared by 6 bases and J by 7 bases, with 16 bases between. The CDR3 here is CSALNGVRNEQFF. The CDR3 DNA sequence: TGCAGTGCGCTGAATGGGGTTAGGAATGAGCAGTTCTTC.

Ten or more counts support this clonotype. This chain links TRBV7-2 with TRBJ1-2, with D maybe TRBD1 (5 bases). Germline CDR1 is SGHTA and CDR2 is FQGNSA. The CDR3 spans 13 residues. With 1 base removed from V and 5 bases from J, the gap between germline ends came to 8 bases. The CDR3 region is CASSLEAGYGYTF. The CDR3 DNA follows: TGTGCCAGCAGCTTAGAAGCAGGGTATGGCTACACCTTC.